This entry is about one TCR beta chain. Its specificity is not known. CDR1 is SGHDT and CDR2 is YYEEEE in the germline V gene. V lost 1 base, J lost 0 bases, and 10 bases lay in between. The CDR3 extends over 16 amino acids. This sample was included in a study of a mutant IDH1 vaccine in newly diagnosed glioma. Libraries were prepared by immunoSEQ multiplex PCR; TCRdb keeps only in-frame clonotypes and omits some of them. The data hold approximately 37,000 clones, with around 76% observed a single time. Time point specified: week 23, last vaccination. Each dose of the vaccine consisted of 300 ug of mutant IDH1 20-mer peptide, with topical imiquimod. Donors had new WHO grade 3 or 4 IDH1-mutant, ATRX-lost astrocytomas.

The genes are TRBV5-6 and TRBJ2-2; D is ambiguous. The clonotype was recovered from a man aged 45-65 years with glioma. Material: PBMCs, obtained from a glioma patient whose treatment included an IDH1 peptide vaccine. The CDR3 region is CASSLRQLSNTGELFF. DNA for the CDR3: TGTGCCAGCAGCTTGCGCCAGTTATCGAACACCGGGGAGCTGTTTTTT.